This T cell receptor beta chain was identified during a study of cytomegalovirus exposure and HLA in healthy donors. The protocol was immunoSEQ multiplex PCR, while the TCRdb copy is restricted to in-frame clones and leaves out a portion. The data show some 80,000 clones, roughly 95% seen once. In the case of this clone: Its antigen is as yet unknown.

Study conclusions and caveats: Most observed TCR sequences were rare, whereas some public TCRs were detected in many donors.

Germline CDR1 MNHEY, CDR2 SMNVEV (reference sequence). This CDR3 is 15 amino acids long. Trimming took 2 bases from V and 2 from J, leaving 10 bases between them. The sample consisted of PBMCs. The sequence derives from a woman aged 18-35 years in good health and CMV-seronegative. The V gene is TRBV27, the J gene TRBJ1-5; D call uncertain. The CDR3 bases are TGTGCCAGCAGTTTAACGGGGTTCGGCAATCAGCCCCAGCATTTT. This codes for CASSLTGFGNQPQHF.